This is a list of T cell receptor beta chains from one sample in a study of shared clonotypes between healthy human individuals. This table comes from immunoSEQ multiplex PCR, and its TCRdb copy is limited to in-frame clones, with some not included. The sample gives hundreds of thousands of clones, just over 95% of which show up once; around 0.29% is in the top ten. The material sequenced was memory CD8+ T cells sorted from blood. These receptors were taken from a man between 25 and 39 years old in good health. CDR3s include the opening cysteine and the closing phenylalanine or tryptophan. D genes are given only for firm matches. A clone size is listed for some rows: how often the clone was seen (once, few, many), or a class if it is expanded.

CDR3 protein | D gene | clone size | CDR3 length | V gene
CASSQGQGKGNQPQHF | TRBD1 | once | 16 | TRBV4-2
CASSVEYNEQFF | NA | NA | 12 | TRBV10-2
CAWSDGGQGYEKLFF | TRBD1 | NA | 15 | TRBV30
CARSGDYNEQFF | NA | NA | 12 | TRBV5-3
CASSERTSGVYNEQFF | TRBD2 | NA | 16 | TRBV4-2
CASSLGRVGSAQHF | NA | NA | 14 | TRBV5-6
CASSQAGQEINQPQHF | TRBD1 | NA | 16 | TRBV4-1
CASSRGEGYGYTF | NA | NA | 13 | TRBV5-1
CASSPGGETQYF | NA | NA | 12 | TRBV5-1
CASSYGGLADIQYF | TRBD2 | NA | 14 | TRBV6-5
CSARMRTEAFF | NA | few | 11 | TRBV20-1
CASSINQMGYTF | NA | NA | 12 | TRBV7-9
CASSQGPGLNTGELFF | NA | once | 16 | TRBV4-1
CASNGGVSAYNEQFF | NA | NA | 15 | TRBV28
CASSVAGSTDTQYF | NA | NA | 14 | TRBV9
CASRPEPTYEQYF | NA | NA | 13 | TRBV7-9
CASTPTEYSNQPQHF | NA | NA | 15 | TRBV6-1
CSAVPVDGYTF | NA | NA | 11 | TRBV20-1
CASSIGTGRQETQYF | NA | once | 15 | TRBV19